This is a list of T cell receptor beta chains from one sample in a study of siplizumab effects on memory and regulatory T cells. Generated by immunoSEQ multiplex PCR, the TCRdb table keeps only in-frame clones and is missing some. The sample has more than 95,000 clones; around 94% are singletons. The source material was non-Treg CD4+ T cells sorted from blood. The receptors were sampled from a human donor in good health. Each CDR3 is given with its conserved first and last residue. A D gene is named only where the DNA matches it firmly. Only some rows state a clone size, as once, few, many or a class for expanded clones.

TRBV18	TRBJ1-1	-	-	CASSPSVNTEAFF	TGTGCCAGCTCACCATCCGTGAACACTGAAGCTTTCTTT
TRBV12-5	TRBJ1-1	-	TRBD1	CASGLATGGAGPEAFF	TGTGCTAGTGGTTTGGCAACAGGGGGCGCGGGTCCGGAAGCTTTCTTT
TRBV27	TRBJ2-5	-	TRBD2	CASSFRTSLRETQYF	TGTGCCAGCAGTTTCAGGACTAGCCTTAGGGAGACCCAGTACTTC
TRBV11-3	TRBJ2-1	-	-	CASSFAGSNEQFF	TGTGCCAGCAGCTTCGCCGGGAGCAATGAGCAGTTCTTC
TRBV7-3	TRBJ2-3	once	TRBD1	CASSARQGRTDTQYF	TGTGCCAGCAGCGCCCGACAGGGTAGAACAGATACGCAGTATTTT
TRBV29-1	TRBJ1-6	-	-	CSVATEVNSPLHF	TGCAGCGTTGCAACGGAGGTTAATTCACCCCTCCACTTT
TRBV7-2	TRBJ1-3	-	-	CASSLSRNTIYF	TGTGCCAGCAGCTTATCTCGAAACACCATATATTTT
TRBV6-5	TRBJ2-7	-	TRBD2	CATYLAGGGEQYF	TGTGCCACCTACCTAGCGGGGGGGGGCGAGCAGTACTTC
TRBV5-5	TRBJ2-2	-	-	CASTLGLFMDRELFF	TGTGCCAGCACCCTCGGACTCTTTATGGATAGGGAGCTGTTTTTT
TRBV6-5	TRBJ1-2	-	-	CASSYSIQGWYGYTF	TGTGCCAGCAGTTACTCGATCCAGGGGTGGTATGGCTACACCTTC
TRBV9	TRBJ2-3	-	-	CASSAGRSIADTQYF	TGTGCCAGCAGCGCCGGAAGGAGCATAGCAGATACGCAGTATTTT
TRBV2	TRBJ1-2	-	TRBD1	CASSSGGAGYGYTF	TGTGCCAGCAGTTCAGGGGGCGCGGGATATGGCTACACCTTC
TRBV19	TRBJ1-5	-	TRBD1	CASSIRRDRLNQPQHF	TGTGCCAGTAGTATCCGCCGGGACAGGTTAAATCAGCCCCAGCATTTT
TRBV5-8	TRBJ2-5	-	TRBD1	CASSRGDRGRETQYF	TGTGCCAGCAGCCGGGGGGACAGGGGCCGGGAGACCCAGTACTTC
TRBV5-1	TRBJ2-1	-	-	CASGLQPAVDYNEQFF	TGCGCCAGCGGACTTCAGCCCGCCGTAGACTACAATGAGCAGTTCTTC
TRBV5-1	TRBJ2-5	-	-	CASTRGYQETQYF	TGCGCCAGCACCCGGGGGTACCAAGAGACCCAGTACTTC
TRBV9	TRBJ1-1	-	-	CASSARHTRDTEAFF	TGTGCCAGCAGCGCCCGACACACAAGGGACACTGAAGCTTTCTTT
TRBV7-6	TRBJ2-1	-	TRBD1	CASSTGQGVHNEQFF	TGTGCCAGCAGTACAGGACAGGGGGTACACAATGAGCAGTTCTTC
TRBV7-9	TRBJ2-7	-	TRBD1	CASSLDRGVQYF	TGTGCCAGCAGCTTAGACAGGGGTGTGCAGTACTTC
TRBV18	TRBJ2-1	-	TRBD2	CASSPNTGSLAGVHNEQFF	TGTGCCAGCTCACCAAACACAGGGAGTCTAGCGGGAGTGCACAATGAGCAGTTCTTC
TRBV30	TRBJ1-2	-	-	CAWSAARHFQSGSRGYTF	TGTGCCTGGAGTGCCGCTAGACATTTCCAATCGGGCTCTCGTGGCTACACCTTC
TRBV7-9	TRBJ2-5	-	TRBD1	CASTPDRANQETQYF	TGTGCCAGCACCCCCGACAGGGCAAACCAAGAGACCCAGTACTTC
TRBV6-1	TRBJ1-5	-	-	CASKAGAGGNQPQHF	TGTGCCAGCAAAGCGGGGGCAGGGGGCAATCAGCCCCAGCATTTT
TRBV7-8	TRBJ1-6	-	TRBD1	CASSRTGGNSPLHF	TGTGCCAGCAGCCGCACAGGGGGCAATTCACCCCTCCACTTT
TRBV18	TRBJ1-5	-	TRBD1	CASSPIGGDQPQHF	TGTGCCAGCTCACCGATAGGGGGCGATCAGCCCCAGCATTTT
TRBV2	TRBJ1-1	once	-	CASSEALTRAGAFF	TGTGCCAGCAGTGAAGCGCTTACGCGGGCTGGCGCTTTCTTT
TRBV7-8	TRBJ1-1	-	-	CASSLEETNTEAFF	TGTGCCAGCAGCTTAGAGGAGACGAACACTGAAGCTTTCTTT
TRBV19	TRBJ1-1	-	TRBD1	CASSSQGATEAFF	TGTGCCAGTAGTAGCCAGGGGGCCACTGAAGCTTTCTTT
TRBV19	TRBJ1-2	-	-	CASETGNQYGYTF	TGTGCCAGTGAGACAGGCAATCAGTATGGCTACACCTTC
TRBV2	TRBJ2-7	-	TRBD2	CASCGSPYEQYF	TGTGCCAGCTGCGGGAGTCCCTACGAGCAGTACTTC
TRBV5-8	TRBJ1-5	-	-	CASSLAAGGQPQHF	TGTGCCAGCAGCTTGGCGGCCGGCGGTCAGCCCCAGCATTTT
TRBV6-6	TRBJ1-6	few	TRBD1	CASSYNRGRSPLHF	TGTGCCAGCAGTTACAACAGGGGGCGTTCACCCCTCCACTTT
TRBV14	TRBJ2-2	-	-	CASSPWGRGNTGELFF	TGTGCCAGCAGCCCCTGGGGCAGGGGAAACACCGGGGAGCTGTTTTTT
TRBV2	TRBJ2-5	-	TRBD2	CAGLAGNEETQYF	TGTGCCGGACTAGCGGGAAATGAAGAGACCCAGTACTTC
TRBV6-5	TRBJ1-2	-	-	CASWGGNYGYTF	TGTGCCAGTTGGGGGGGGAACTATGGCTACACCTTC
TRBV6-5	TRBJ2-7	-	TRBD2	CASSLGLARSYEQYF	TGTGCCAGCAGTTTGGGACTAGCGCGTTCCTACGAGCAGTACTTC
TRBV11-2	TRBJ2-7	-	TRBD2	CASSFGEGYEQYF	TGTGCCAGCAGCTTCGGGGAGGGCTACGAGCAGTACTTC
TRBV5-1	TRBJ2-7	-	-	CASSLAPAGDSYEQYF	TGCGCCAGCAGCTTGGCCCCAGCGGGTGACTCCTACGAGCAGTACTTC
TRBV11-2	TRBJ1-1	-	-	CASSPRVVRGAFF	TGTGCCAGCAGCCCCAGGGTCGTCCGGGGGGCTTTCTTT
TRBV27	TRBJ2-3	-	-	CASSFRRDATDTQYF	TGTGCCAGCAGTTTCCGGCGGGATGCGACAGATACGCAGTATTTT
TRBV27	TRBJ2-7	-	-	CASSPQTGPYEQYF	TGTGCCAGCAGTCCCCAGACAGGACCCTACGAGCAGTACTTC
TRBV5-4	TRBJ2-5	-	-	CASSLAMGTVEGKETQYF	TGTGCCAGCAGCTTGGCAATGGGGACCGTCGAAGGAAAAGAGACCCAGTACTTC
TRBV23-1	TRBJ1-4	-	TRBD1	CASSPKGQPLRATREKLFF	TGCGCCAGCAGTCCCAAGGGACAGCCTCTAAGGGCTACACGGGAAAAACTGTTTTTT
TRBV5-8	TRBJ1-1	-	TRBD1	CASIQGVSHTEAFF	TGTGCCAGTATACAGGGGGTCTCTCACACTGAAGCTTTCTTT
TRBV29-1	TRBJ1-2	-	TRBD1	CSVTDRALPYGYTF	TGCAGCGTCACTGACAGGGCCCTGCCCTATGGCTACACCTTC
TRBV2	TRBJ1-1	-	-	CASSPGSYTEAFF	TGTGCCAGCAGCCCAGGGAGTTACACTGAAGCTTTCTTT